This T cell receptor (beta chain) is drawn from a study of blood T cell repertoires in COVID-19. Overall study context: Sites in the United States, Italy and Spain provided acute and convalescent COVID-19 samples. T cells, B-cell-depleted T cells, or PBMCs supplied cDNA or gDNA.

This clone occurred once. Original data processing: Estimates of nucleated cell counts were drawn from the amplification of reference gene primers. The protocol was immunoSEQ multiplex PCR, while the TCRdb copy is restricted to in-frame clones and leaves out a portion. The V and J calls and clone size come from that table; D and trimming were worked out from the DNA. The sample holds under 250,000 clones, about nine tenths seen once. The length of the CDR3 is 16 residues. Germline V gives CDR1 LNHDA, CDR2 SQIVND (reference sequence). Trimming removed 4 bases at V and 0 bases at J, with 13 bases between.

Sequences were obtained from peripheral blood. This clonotype was sampled from a man in his forties or fifties with COVID-19, enrolled during active disease. V is TRBV19 and J is TRBJ2-1; a possible D gene is TRBD2 (5 bases). The DNA for the CDR3 is TGTGCCAGTAGTAATAGCGCCGGCCTCTCCTACAATGAGCAGTTCTTC. Encoded protein: CASSNSAGLSYNEQFF.